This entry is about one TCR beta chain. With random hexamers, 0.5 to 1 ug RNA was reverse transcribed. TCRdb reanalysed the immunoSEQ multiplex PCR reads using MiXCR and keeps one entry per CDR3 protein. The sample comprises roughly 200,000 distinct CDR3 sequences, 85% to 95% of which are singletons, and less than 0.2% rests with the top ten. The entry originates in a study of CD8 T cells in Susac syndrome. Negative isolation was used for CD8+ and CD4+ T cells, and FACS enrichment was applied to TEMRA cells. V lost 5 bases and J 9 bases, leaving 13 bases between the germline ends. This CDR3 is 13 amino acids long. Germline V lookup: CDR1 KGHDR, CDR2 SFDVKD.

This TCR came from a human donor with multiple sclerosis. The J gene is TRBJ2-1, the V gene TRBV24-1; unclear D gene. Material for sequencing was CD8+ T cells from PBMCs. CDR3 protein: CATSAQDYGEQFF. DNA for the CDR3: TGTGCCACCAGTGCCCAGGATTATGGTGAGCAGTTCTTC.